A single sample is the source of the 12 T cell receptor beta chains below, sequenced in a study of post-analysis software for immune sequencing data. Antigen specificity for these receptors is unknown. Study-wide results and caveats: Controls showed lower frequencies than patients for a handful of TRBV segments, and TRBV5-6, TRBV5-1 and TRBV20-1 were among these.

Researchers reported that TCR beta cDNA libraries carried unique molecular identifiers. MiXCR, applied by TCRdb to the PCR reads, yields one record per CDR3 protein. The table records around 400,000 distinct CDR3 sequences, roughly 35% of them present only once. What was sequenced was blood. These receptors were taken from a girl aged 5-17 years with multiple sclerosis.

The rearrangement links TRBV20-1 to TRBJ2-7; the match to TRBD2 covers 13 bases. CDR3 length: 12 residues. V trimming: 3 bases; J trimming: 7 bases; junction bases outside the gene matches: 0. CDR1 is DFQATT and CDR2 is SNEGSKA in the germline V gene (reference sequence). The CDR3 bases are TGCAGTGCTAGGGGACTAGCGGGGGAGCAGTACTTC. Translation: CSARGLAGEQYF.

This chain uses TRBV12-5 with TRBJ2-1; D possibly corresponds to TRBD2 (6 bases). Trimming removed 1 base at V and 2 bases at J, with 6 bases between. CDR3 length: 14 amino acids. Germline V gene data show CDR1 as LGHNT and CDR2 as FRNRAP. In DNA form, the CDR3 reads TGTGCTAGTGGTTTGGGACTAGCCTACAATGAGCAGTTCTTC. It yields the protein CASGLGLAYNEQFF.

This chain connects TRBV4-1 to TRBJ2-7, with 11 bases matching TRBD2. The CDR3 runs 15 residues. After removal of 3 bases from V and 6 bases from J, the junction contained 7 bases not matched to a gene. The germline CDR1 and CDR2 sequences are MGHRA and YSYEKL. CDR3 sequence: CASSHLAGGIREQYF. In DNA, the CDR3 is TGCGCCAGCAGCCATCTAGCGGGGGGCATCCGCGAGCAGTACTTC.

The chain joins TRBV20-1 to TRBJ2-4; D assignment may be TRBD1 or TRBD2 (5 bases each). CDR1 and CDR2 (germline): DFQATT, SNEGSKA (reference sequence). This CDR3 has 15 amino acids. The V and J ends lost 3 bases and 1 base respectively, with 13 bases between them. Here the CDR3 reads CSARVDGTAKNIQYF. In DNA form, the CDR3 reads TGCAGTGCTAGGGTTGATGGGACCGCCAAAAACATTCAGTACTTC.

This clonotype was found a few times. The rearrangement uses TRBV12-3 or TRBV12-4 and TRBJ2-3, with 8 positions matching TRBD1. CDR3 size: 15 residues. The ends lost 4 bases at V and 4 bases at J; junction bases unmatched: 7. CDR3 amino acids: CASSSGQEMSDTQYF. In DNA form, the CDR3 reads TGTGCCAGCAGTTCGGGACAGGAGATGTCAGATACGCAGTATTTT.

The CDR3 loop reads CASSRLGLQGADTQYF. The DNA for the CDR3 is TGCGCCAGCAGCCGCTTAGGTCTGCAGGGGGCAGATACGCAGTATTTT. The chain has TRBV5-1 and TRBJ2-3; the match to TRBD1 covers 7 bases. The CDR3 spans 16 residues. Germline V gene sequence: CDR1 SGHRS, CDR2 YFSETQ. With V trimmed by 4 bases and J by 4 bases, 12 bases remained unmatched.

This clonotype was counted between two and nine times. This rearrangement joins TRBV6-5 to TRBJ1-2; 10 positions agree with TRBD1. The length of the CDR3 is 15 residues. Germline-derived CDR1 and CDR2 are MNHEY and SVGAGI. V lost 0 bases and J lost 4; bases outside the gene matches: 2. CDR3 loop: CASSYSRQGAYGYTF. The DNA of the CDR3 is TGTGCCAGCAGTTACTCGAGACAGGGGGCCTATGGCTACACCTTC.

The CDR3 nucleotides read TGTGCCAGCAGCACAAGCAGGATGGGGACAGATACGCAGTATTTT. Residues: CASSTSRMGTDTQYF. The chain uses TRBV12-3 or TRBV12-4 and TRBJ2-3; no firm D call. V lost 6 bases to trimming and J lost 3 bases, with 16 bases between them. This CDR3 has 15 residues.

The V gene is TRBV5-1, the J gene TRBJ2-5, with TRBD1 identical over 9 bases. The J call may be incorrect, as the DNA end agrees better with TRBJ2-7. Germline lookup yields CDR1 SGHRS and CDR2 YFSETQ. CDR3 size: 15 residues. CDR3: CASSLTGGGINEQYF. CDR3 nucleotides: TGCGCCAGCAGCCTTACAGGGGGCGGAATCAACGAGCAGTACTTC.

This clonotype was seen a few times. This sequence joins TRBV4-1 and TRBJ2-1; TRBD2 agrees at 14 bases. V lost 1 base to trimming and J lost 6 bases; unmatched junction nucleotides: 8. The V gene's germline CDR1 is MGHRA and CDR2 YSYEKL. The CDR3 length is 18 residues. The CDR3 DNA reads as TGCGCCAGCAGCCAAGGGGGACTAGCGGGGGCCCCCCTCAATGAGCAGTTCTTC. Translated, it gives CASSQGGLAGAPLNEQFF.

J is TRBJ2-1 and V is TRBV5-1, with 11 nucleotides matching TRBD2. Germline CDR1 and CDR2: SGHRS and YFSETQ. The CDR3 has 15 residues. Trimming removed 4 bases from V and 8 bases from J; junction bases left unmatched: 8. CDR3 residues: CASSQELAGADEQFF. CDR3 in DNA: TGCGCCAGCAGCCAAGAACTAGCGGGGGCTGATGAGCAGTTCTTC.

With regard to this clonotype: A read error may be the cause here, since a much bigger clone is one base away. This chain connects TRBV4-2 to TRBJ2-1; 9 bases map to TRBD2. This CDR3 is 16 amino acids long. V dropped 8 bases and J dropped 4; count of bases not matched to a gene: 12. Germline CDR1 and CDR2: LGHNA and YNFKEQ. DNA of the CDR3: TGTGCCAGCGGCCCCTTTGCTAGCGGGGAGTACAATGAGCAGTTCTTC. It specifies CASGPFASGEYNEQFF.